A single sample gave rise to the 24 T cell receptor beta chains below, sequenced in a study of blood T cell repertoires in COVID-19. TCRdb's copy holds only in-frame clones and misses some; the assay was immunoSEQ multiplex PCR. The table lists 100,000 to 150,000 clones, 80% to 90% of them singletons. Specimen: peripheral blood. These receptors came from a middle-aged man with active or convalescent COVID-19.

The chain uses TRBV9 and TRBJ2-3; 10 bases fit TRBD2. The V segment lost 5 bases and the J segment 2 bases; nucleotides outside the gene matches: 11. Germline CDR1 and CDR2: SGDLS and YYNGEE. CDR3 length equals 17 residues. CDR3 nucleotides: TGTGCCAGCAGTAGGACTAGCGGCCCCGCAAACACAGATACGCAGTATTTT. Protein product: CASSRTSGPANTDTQYF.

CDR3 bases: TGTGCCAGCAGCAGAGGGAGATTGAGCAATCAGCCCCAGCATTTT. Translation: CASSRGRLSNQPQHF. The chain joins TRBV5-6 to TRBJ1-5; D remains unclear. V was trimmed by 4 bases and J by 1 base, leaving 12 bases between them. Germline V CDR1 and CDR2: SGHDT, YYEEEE. There are 15 residues in the CDR3.

The chain combines TRBV5-8 with TRBJ1-5; 7 bases are a match to TRBD1. V gave up 4 bases and J gave up 5 bases; unmatched junction bases: 6. The CDR3 length is 14 residues. Germline CDR1 is SGHTS and CDR2 is YDEGEE. The CDR3 sequence: CASSIGQDHQPQHF. The CDR3 nucleotides are TGTGCCAGCAGCATTGGACAGGATCATCAGCCCCAGCATTTT. Looking up the rest from reference TRBV5-8 and TRBJ1-5 gives the full variable domain: EAGVTQSPTHLIKTRGQQATLRCSPISGHTSVYWYQQALGLGLQFLLWYDEGEERNRGNFPPRFSGRQFPNYSSELNVNALELEDSALYLCASSIGQDHQPQHFGDGTRLSIL.

This clone was seen just once. The chain links TRBV24-1 to TRBJ1-5; no firm D call. From germline, CDR1 is KGHDR and CDR2 SFDVKD. This CDR3 has 12 residues. Trimming pared 7 bases from V and 2 bases from J, leaving 5 bases between. The CDR3 spells CATSQGNQPQHF. CDR3 in DNA: TGTGCCACCAGCCAGGGCAATCAGCCCCAGCATTTT.

Comment on this clone: The junction differs from germline at one of its ends, possibly a read error. The chain couples TRBV5-5 to TRBJ2-2, with D unclear. The germline gives CDR1 SGHKS, CDR2 YYEKEE (reference sequence). CDR3 size: 13 residues. The CDR3: CASRLQTTRELFF. CDR3 coding DNA: TGTGCCAGCAGGTTACAAACCACCCGGGAGCTGTTTTTT.

The V and J genes are TRBV21-1 and TRBJ1-2; the table gives TRBD1 as D, unverified against the DNA. TRBV21-1 is recorded as a pseudogene. The CDR3 extends over 15 amino acids. This chain's CDR3 is CASSKDRGRDYGYTF. CDR3 DNA sequence: TGTGCCAGCAGCAAGGACAGGGGGCGAGACTATGGCTACACCTTC.

V usage is TRBV2 and J usage is TRBJ1-1; no clear D gene. Germline assignment: CDR1 SNHLY and CDR2 FYNNEI. The CDR3 spans 14 residues. Trimming took 4 bases from V and 1 from J, leaving 10 bases between them. The CDR3 nucleotides read TGTGCCAGCAGTGCCCTAGGTGAGAACACTGAAGCTTTCTTT. Translating it yields CASSALGENTEAFF.

The chain has TRBV23-1 and TRBJ1-3; D is possibly TRBD1 (6 bases). TRBV23-1 carries the ORF label, with uncertain function. This CDR3 has 16 residues. Trimming removed 6 bases at V and 1 base at J, with 16 bases between. The CDR3 DNA reads TGCGCCAGCAGATTTACAGGGTGGCAATCTGGAAACACCATATATTTT. Protein: CASRFTGWQSGNTIYF.

This clone has a single count. The chain couples TRBV6-5 to TRBJ2-7; the match to TRBD1 covers 7 bases. Germline V CDR1 and CDR2: MNHEY, SVGAGI. Losses at the gene ends were 6 bases for V and 6 bases for J; bases not matched to a gene: 5. There are 12 residues in the CDR3. CDR3 region: CASRIQGSEQYF. In DNA, the CDR3 is TGTGCCAGCAGGATACAGGGGAGCGAGCAGTACTTC.

CDR3 in amino acids: CASSLTASFNYGYTF. The DNA for the CDR3 is TGTGCCAGCAGCTTGACAGCATCATTTAACTATGGCTACACCTTC. The chain couples TRBV11-2 to TRBJ1-2, with D perhaps TRBD1 (5 bases). Deletions cut 3 bases from V and 1 base from J, with 12 bases between. Germline CDR1 and CDR2: SGHAT and FQNNGV. The CDR3 is 15 residues long.

This rearrangement joins TRBV5-4 to TRBJ1-4; TRBD1 matches 10 bases. The CDR3 is made up of 16 amino acids. From germline, CDR1 is SGHNT and CDR2 YYREEE (reference sequence). The V segment lost 3 bases and the J segment 2 bases; nucleotides outside the gene matches: 4. The CDR3 DNA follows: TGTGCCAGCAGCTCGAGGGGACAGGGGACTAATGAAAAACTGTTTTTT. Its translation: CASSSRGQGTNEKLFF. The complete variable domain, with remaining parts taken from reference TRBV5-4 and TRBJ1-4, reads ETGVTQSPTHLIKTRGQQVTLRCSSQSGHNTVSWYQQALGQGPQFIFQYYREEENGRGNFPPRFSGLQFPNYSSELNVNALELDDSALYLCASSSRGQGTNEKLFFGSGTQLSVL.

The chain is built from TRBV5-4 and TRBJ2-7; weak D call: TRBD2 (5 bases). This CDR3 is 16 amino acids long. V gave up 3 bases and J gave up 2 bases, with 18 bases separating them. CDR1 is SGHNT, CDR2 YYREEE, per germline (reference sequence). CDR3 amino acids: CASSSAGSDHPYEQYF. CDR3 coding DNA: TGTGCCAGCAGCTCTGCGGGTAGCGACCATCCCTACGAGCAGTACTTC.

This chain links TRBV10-1 with TRBJ2-5; D ambiguous. The V gene's germline CDR1 is WNHNN and CDR2 SYGVQD (reference sequence). The CDR3 is made up of 13 amino acids. Deletions cut 5 bases from V and 5 bases from J, with 12 bases between. The CDR3 protein is CASSNHARETQYF. The CDR3 nucleotides are TGCGCCAGCAGTAACCACGCGAGGGAGACCCAGTACTTC.

The J gene is TRBJ2-3, the V gene TRBV21-1; the table's D call TRBD2 went unverified against the DNA. TRBV21-1 is tagged as a pseudogene. This CDR3 region has 19 residues. The CDR3 sequence is CASSKLHRAGDYYTDTQYF. The CDR3 nucleotides read TGTGCCAGCAGCAAACTTCATCGAGCGGGGGATTACTACACAGATACGCAGTATTTT.

This clone has a single count. In DNA form, the CDR3 reads TGTGCCAGCAGTGAAGCGGAGCGGGAGGGTCAGCCCCAGCATTTT. Residues: CASSEAEREGQPQHF. V usage is TRBV2 and J usage is TRBJ1-5; no definite D call. Germline lookup yields CDR1 SNHLY and CDR2 FYNNEI. This CDR3 spans 15 amino acids. The V end lost 0 bases, the J end lost 6 bases, and 12 bases lay between the germline ends.

The chain is built from TRBV30 and TRBJ2-3; TRBD1 aligns across 7 bases. The length of the CDR3 is 13 residues. CDR1 and CDR2 (germline): GTSNPN, SVGIG (reference sequence). V lost 2 bases and J lost 2; bases outside the gene matches: 1. CDR3 sequence reads: CAWSTGVTDTQYF. The CDR3 coding sequence is TGTGCCTGGAGTACAGGGGTCACAGATACGCAGTATTTT.

The genes are TRBV28 and TRBJ2-7; TRBD1 aligns across 9 bases. CDR3 size: 16 residues. Germline V gene lookup returns CDR1 MDHEN and CDR2 SYDVKM. V lost 5 bases to trimming and J lost 5 bases; unmatched junction nucleotides: 13. CDR3 DNA sequence: TGTGCCAGCAGTGCCTACTCGACAGGGGGGTTCCACGAGCAGTACTTC. Protein sequence: CASSAYSTGGFHEQYF.

The chain is built from TRBV5-4 and TRBJ2-7, with TRBD1 matching 7 bases. This CDR3 region has 13 residues. Trimming cost V 3 bases and J 6 bases; bases outside gene matches: 6. Looked up from germline, CDR1 is SGHNT and CDR2 is YYREEE (reference sequence). CDR3 nucleotide sequence: TGTGCCAGCAGCTACGACAGGGCTGGCGAGCAGTACTTC. It yields the protein CASSYDRAGEQYF.

The chain combines TRBV7-2 with TRBJ1-1; 8 bases line up with TRBD1. V shed 5 bases, J shed 3 bases, and the junction held 8 bases outside the gene matches. Germline V gene sequence: CDR1 SGHTA, CDR2 FQGNSA. The CDR3 consists of 15 residues. CDR3 coding DNA: TGTGCCAGCAGCCTGACCGCAGGGGGCGACACTGAAGCTTTCTTT. Its protein product is CASSLTAGGDTEAFF.

The J gene is TRBJ1-3, the V gene TRBV12-3 or TRBV12-4; no firm D call. The CDR3 runs 13 residues. Trimming took off 8 bases at V and 0 bases at J, with 8 bases between the two ends. CDR3 region: CASGLDSGNTIYF. CDR3 DNA sequence: TGTGCCAGCGGACTGGACTCTGGAAACACCATATATTTT.

The chain carries TRBV23-1 and TRBJ1-3; 11 positions agree with TRBD1. TRBV23-1 is an ORF for which the function is uncertain. The CDR3 is 18 amino acids. Losses at the gene ends were 4 bases for V and 5 bases for J; bases not matched to a gene: 13. The CDR3 loop reads CASSRRDTGTGGRNTIYF. The CDR3 DNA sequence: TGCGCCAGCAGTCGCAGGGATACCGGGACAGGGGGTAGAAACACCATATATTTT.

J is TRBJ2-3 and V is TRBV4-2, with 9 positions matching TRBD2. Germline V lookup: CDR1 LGHNA, CDR2 YNFKEQ. V lost 0 bases, J lost 5 bases, and 12 bases stayed unmatched. The CDR3 length is 18 residues. The CDR3 region is CASSQDLGGGASGDTQYF. The DNA of the CDR3 is TGTGCCAGCAGCCAAGATCTTGGCGGGGGGGCCTCGGGAGATACGCAGTATTTT.

Note on this clone: Other nucleotide sequences from this sample produce the same CDR3. The rearrangement joins TRBV29-1 to TRBJ2-7; 8 bases agree with TRBD1. Germline CDR1 reads SQVTM; CDR2 reads ANQGSEA. V dropped 6 bases and J dropped 1; count of bases not matched to a gene: 8. This CDR3 spans 14 amino acids. The CDR3 is CSVASGTGSYEQYF. DNA of the CDR3: TGCAGCGTAGCCTCCGGGACAGGATCCTACGAGCAGTACTTC.

J is TRBJ1-1 and V is TRBV4-3, with 10 nucleotides matching TRBD1. This CDR3 region has 17 residues. V was clipped by 1 base and J by 1 base; unmatched bases: 6. Per germline, CDR1 LGHNA and CDR2 YSLEER. CDR3 residues: CASSQGPGQGGNTEAFF. In DNA, the CDR3 is TGCGCCAGCAGCCAAGGACCCGGACAGGGGGGGAACACTGAAGCTTTCTTT.